These T cell receptor beta chains were read from a single sample in a study of T cells in tumors after PD-1 blockade. Some clones are missing from TCRdb's copy, which holds only in-frame ones; the method was immunoSEQ multiplex PCR. The sample lists approximately 45,000 clones; around four fifths were seen once. Sequences were derived from PBMCs, sampled before anti-PD-1 therapy. Receptors were obtained from a human donor with advanced basal cell or squamous cell carcinoma (not recorded which). Each CDR3 is given with its conserved first and last residue. D genes are given only for firm matches. Clone size, where shown, is once, few, many, or a class for clones that have expanded.

J gene	CDR3 length	D gene	clone size	V gene	CDR3 protein	CDR3 DNA
TRBJ2-1	13	NA	NA	TRBV7-8	CASSFGRLNEQFF	TGTGCCAGCAGCTTTGGGAGGCTCAATGAGCAGTTCTTC
TRBJ1-5	17	NA	NA	TRBV15	CATSRDDGGLGNQPQHF	TGTGCCACCAGCAGAGATGATGGGGGACTGGGCAATCAGCCCCAGCATTTT
TRBJ1-2	13	NA	NA	TRBV15	CATSRDRKGGYTF	TGTGCCACCAGCAGAGATCGAAAGGGAGGCTACACCTTC
TRBJ2-1	12	TRBD1	NA	TRBV11-3	CASHRGPDEQFF	TGTGCCAGCCACAGGGGGCCGGATGAGCAGTTCTTC
TRBJ1-1	13	NA	NA	TRBV27	CASSLSGEGSAFF	TGTGCCAGCAGTTTATCCGGGGAAGGTAGTGCTTTCTTT
TRBJ2-7	13	NA	NA	TRBV2	CASSDSGSPKQYF	TGTGCCAGCAGTGATTCCGGGTCCCCGAAGCAGTACTTC
TRBJ2-1	15	NA	NA	TRBV19	CANSLRQASYNEQFF	TGTGCCAATAGTCTTCGACAGGCCTCCTACAATGAGCAGTTCTTC
TRBJ1-3	13	NA	NA	TRBV5-4	CASSLPSGNTIYF	TGTGCCAGCAGCTTGCCCTCTGGAAACACCATATATTTT
TRBJ2-3	15	TRBD2	NA	TRBV6-5	CASNLAGGQTDTQYF	TGTGCCAGCAACTTAGCGGGGGGGCAGACAGATACGCAGTATTTT
TRBJ2-2	14	NA	NA	TRBV7-2	CASSLARPAGELFF	TGTGCCAGCAGCTTAGCACGGCCGGCCGGGGAGCTGTTTTTT
TRBJ1-1	11	NA	few	TRBV6-5	CASKGVNEAFF	TGTGCCAGCAAAGGGGTTAATGAAGCTTTCTTT
TRBJ2-5	13	NA	NA	TRBV4-1	CASSPGLGETQYF	TGCGCCAGCAGCCCGGGACTGGGAGAGACCCAGTACTTC
TRBJ1-4	14	NA	once	TRBV4-2	CASSRTGSGEKLFF	TGTGCCAGCAGCCGAACAGGGAGTGGCGAAAAACTGTTTTTT